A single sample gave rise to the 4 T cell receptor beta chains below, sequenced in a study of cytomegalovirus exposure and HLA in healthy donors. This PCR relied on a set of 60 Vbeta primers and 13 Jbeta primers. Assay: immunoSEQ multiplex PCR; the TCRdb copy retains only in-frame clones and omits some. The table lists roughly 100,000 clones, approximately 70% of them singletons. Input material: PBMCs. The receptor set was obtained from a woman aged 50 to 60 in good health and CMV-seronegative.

CDR3 DNA sequence: TGTGCCAGCAGCTTACGGCTAGCGGGAGCCACCGGGGAGCTGTTTTTT. Residues: CASSLRLAGATGELFF. This sequence joins TRBV7-2 and TRBJ2-2; 10 nucleotides line up with TRBD2. V trimming: 2 bases; J trimming: 4 bases; junction bases outside the gene matches: 4. CDR1 SGHTA and CDR2 FQGNSA come from the germline V gene. CDR3 size: 16 residues.

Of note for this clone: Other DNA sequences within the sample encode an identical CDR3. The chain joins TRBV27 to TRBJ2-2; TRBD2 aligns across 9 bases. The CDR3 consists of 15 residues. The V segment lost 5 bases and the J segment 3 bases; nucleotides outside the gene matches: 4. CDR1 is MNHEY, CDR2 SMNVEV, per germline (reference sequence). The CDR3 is CASSPLAGDTGELFF. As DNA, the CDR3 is TGTGCCAGCAGTCCGTTAGCGGGGGACACCGGGGAGCTGTTTTTT.

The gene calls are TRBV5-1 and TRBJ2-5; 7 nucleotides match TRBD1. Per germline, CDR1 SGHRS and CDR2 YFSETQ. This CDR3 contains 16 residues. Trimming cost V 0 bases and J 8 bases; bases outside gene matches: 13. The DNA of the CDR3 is TGCGCCAGCAGCTTGGATGGGAGAGGGGGCCCTCGTACCCAGTACTTC. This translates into CASSLDGRGGPRTQYF. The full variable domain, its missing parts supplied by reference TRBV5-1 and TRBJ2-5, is KAGVTQTPRYLIKTRGQQVTLSCSPISGHRSVSWYQQTPGQGLQFLFEYFSETQRNKGNFPGRFSGRQFSNSRSEMNVSTLELGDSALYLCASSLDGRGGPRTQYFGPGTRLLVL.

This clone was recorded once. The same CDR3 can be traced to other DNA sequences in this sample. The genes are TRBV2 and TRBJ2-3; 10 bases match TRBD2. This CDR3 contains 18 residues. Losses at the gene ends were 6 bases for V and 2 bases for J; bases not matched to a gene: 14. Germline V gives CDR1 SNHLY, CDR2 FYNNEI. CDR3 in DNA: TGTGCCAGCAGACGTGGGGGGAGCGGGAGGGCCCTCACAGATACGCAGTATTTT. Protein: CASRRGGSGRALTDTQYF.